A single sample gave rise to the 20 T cell receptor beta chains below, sequenced in a study of blood T cell repertoires in COVID-19. The protocol was immunoSEQ multiplex PCR, while the TCRdb copy is restricted to in-frame clones and leaves out a portion. The sample shows fewer than 300,000 clones, approximately 88% of them seen only once. The sequencing input was peripheral blood. The receptors come from a human donor with COVID-19, enrolled during active disease. The donor label of this sample is uncertain.

This chain joins TRBV28 and TRBJ1-2; TRBD1 matches 8 bases. CDR3 length: 15 amino acids. In germline, CDR1 is MDHEN, CDR2 SYDVKM. V trimming: 5 bases; J trimming: 5 bases; junction bases outside the gene matches: 10. This CDR3 reads CASSLGTGNVYGYTF. The CDR3 nucleotides read TGTGCCAGCAGTCTCGGGACAGGCAATGTGTATGGCTACACCTTC.

This chain connects TRBV12-5 to TRBJ1-1, with D possibly being TRBD1 (5 bases). Germline V CDR1 and CDR2: LGHNT, FRNRAP. Trimming stripped 5 bases from V and 1 base from J, with 11 bases between. The CDR3 is 14 amino acids. Here the CDR3 DNA reads TGTGCTAGTGGTGTAGGGGAAACGAACACTGAAGCTTTCTTT. Translating gives CASGVGETNTEAFF.

The CDR3 here is CASSLAGANTDTQYF. The CDR3 DNA reads as TGTGCCAGCAGCTTAGCGGGAGCGAACACAGATACGCAGTATTTT. The chain employs TRBV13 and TRBJ2-3, with D perhaps TRBD2 (6 bases). Trimming pared 1 base from V and 2 bases from J, leaving 10 bases between. The CDR3 has 15 amino acids. Germline V lookup: CDR1 PRHDT, CDR2 FYEKMQ (reference sequence).

V usage is TRBV7-2 and J usage is TRBJ2-7, with a tentative D call TRBD2 (5 bases). CDR1 and CDR2 (germline): SGHTA, FQGNSA. The CDR3 is 16 amino acids. With 0 bases removed from V and 6 bases from J, the gap between germline ends came to 18 bases. The CDR3 region is CASSLALGWRAIEQYF. The CDR3 region has the DNA TGTGCCAGCAGCTTAGCCTTAGGGTGGCGGGCGATCGAGCAGTACTTC.

The rearrangement joins TRBV10-2 to TRBJ1-2; possible D gene TRBD1, 5 bases. This CDR3 is built from 15 residues. V lost 4 bases to trimming and J lost 4 bases, with 16 bases between them. CDR1 is WSHSY and CDR2 is SAAADI in the germline V gene. The CDR3 reads CASSVGAQGGYGYTF. The CDR3 DNA reads as TGCGCCAGCAGTGTAGGGGCTCAGGGTGGCTATGGCTACACCTTC.

The V call is TRBV29-1, the J call TRBJ2-5; possibly TRBD2 for D (5 bases). Trimming cost V 6 bases and J 4 bases, with 12 bases left between them. Germline V gives CDR1 SQVTM, CDR2 ANQGSEA. This CDR3 has 12 residues. The CDR3 sequence: CSVWEIGETQYF. DNA of the CDR3: TGCAGCGTATGGGAGATCGGAGAGACCCAGTACTTC.

The chain carries TRBV29-1 and TRBJ2-7; the match to TRBD1 covers 11 bases. This CDR3 contains 15 residues. Germline assignment: CDR1 SQVTM and CDR2 ANQGSEA. Trimming took 1 base from V and 4 from J; bases not matched to a gene: 6. This chain's CDR3 is CSVEARTGGPYEQYF. In DNA, the CDR3 is TGCAGCGTTGAAGCCCGGACAGGGGGCCCGTACGAGCAGTACTTC.

This rearrangement joins TRBV10-3 to TRBJ2-7, with 8 bases aligning to TRBD2. Germline CDR1 is ENHRY and CDR2 is SYGVKD. This CDR3 comprises 13 residues. V was clipped by 8 bases and J by 6 bases; unmatched bases: 9. CDR3 region: CAIGAAGVVEQYF. CDR3 nucleotide sequence: TGTGCCATCGGGGCAGCGGGAGTGGTCGAGCAGTACTTC.

The table lists this clone with a few counts. The chain recombines TRBV29-1 with TRBJ2-7, with 10 bases aligning to TRBD1. This CDR3 comprises 12 residues. CDR1 and CDR2 from the germline V gene are SQVTM and ANQGSEA. Germline trimming cut 4 bases from V and 3 bases from J; bases unmatched to any gene: 0. The chain's CDR3 is CSVGDRGYEQYF. CDR3 DNA: TGCAGCGTTGGGGACAGGGGCTACGAGCAGTACTTC.

The chain joins TRBV18 to TRBJ2-1, with 7 bases matching TRBD1. Losses at the gene ends were 6 bases for V and 2 bases for J; bases not matched to a gene: 4. The CDR3 runs 14 residues. Germline lookup yields CDR1 KGHSH and CDR2 LQKENI. The CDR3 DNA reads as TGTGCCAGCTCCACAGGGGATGCCTACAATGAGCAGTTCTTC. Amino acids: CASSTGDAYNEQFF.

The V gene is TRBV7-2, the J gene TRBJ1-6, with D unclear. The V and J ends lost 5 bases and 9 bases respectively, with 8 bases between them. The CDR3 runs 12 residues. Germline V lookup: CDR1 SGHTA, CDR2 FQGNSA. The CDR3, as DNA: TGTGCCAGCAGCCAGAGCGGTTCACCCCTCCACTTT. Translation: CASSQSGSPLHF.

This clone was detected only a few times. The V and J genes are TRBV28 and TRBJ2-3; D is possibly TRBD2 (5 bases). Trimming stripped 8 bases from V and 2 bases from J, with 11 bases between. This CDR3 contains 13 residues. CDR1 and CDR2 from the germline V gene are MDHEN and SYDVKM. In nucleotides, the CDR3 is TGTGCCAGCCGGACTGGATACACAGATACGCAGTATTTT. Residues: CASRTGYTDTQYF.

In this sample, this clone turned up once. The chain recombines TRBV28 with TRBJ1-3, with D possibly matching TRBD1 (6 bases). V gave up 8 bases and J gave up 0 bases, with 8 bases separating them. CDR3 length equals 13 residues. Germline V gives CDR1 MDHEN, CDR2 SYDVKM. CDR3 loop: CASGTNSGNTIYF. CDR3 sequence (DNA): TGTGCCAGCGGGACAAACTCTGGAAACACCATATATTTT.

This chain connects TRBV28 to TRBJ2-1; D unresolved. The CDR3 has 14 amino acids. Germline CDR1 reads MDHEN; CDR2 reads SYDVKM. V lost 6 bases to trimming and J lost 8 bases, with 17 bases between them. The DNA of the CDR3 is TGTGCCAGCAGCCAACCCACCGTACCGGATGAGCAGTTCTTC. Translating gives CASSQPTVPDEQFF.

V gene TRBV6-2 or TRBV6-3 combines with J gene TRBJ1-6; 7 nucleotides line up with TRBD1. The CDR3 covers 14 residues. The V gene's germline CDR1 is MNHEY and CDR2 SVGEGT. Trimming cost V 7 bases and J 8 bases; bases outside gene matches: 8. This chain's CDR3 is CASTPTGRYSPLHF. As DNA, the CDR3 is TGTGCCAGCACCCCGACAGGGAGGTATTCACCCCTCCACTTT.

The table lists this clone with a count of one. V is TRBV18 and J is TRBJ2-1, with 10 bases that match TRBD1. CDR3 length: 17 amino acids. V dropped 3 bases and J dropped 6; count of bases not matched to a gene: 11. CDR1 KGHSH and CDR2 LQKENI come from the germline V gene. The CDR3 DNA is TGTGCCAGCTCACCTAGCTCATATAGGACAGGGGGCAATGAGCAGTTCTTC. It is translated as CASSPSSYRTGGNEQFF.

This chain links TRBV30 with TRBJ1-6; 9 nucleotides line up with TRBD1. V shed 5 bases, J shed 7 bases, and the junction held 3 bases outside the gene matches. Germline CDR1 is GTSNPN and CDR2 is SVGIG (reference sequence). The CDR3 is made up of 13 amino acids. Here the CDR3 DNA reads TGTGCCTGGCGGACAGGGGACAATTCACCCCTCCACTTT. This codes for CAWRTGDNSPLHF.

The genes are TRBV7-2 and TRBJ2-6, with D maybe TRBD2 (5 bases). Germline V CDR1 and CDR2: SGHTA, FQGNSA. The CDR3 runs to 15 residues. With 4 bases removed from V and 1 base from J, the gap between germline ends came to 8 bases. The CDR3 region has the DNA TGTGCCAGCAGCTACGGGATTTCTGGGGCCAACGTCCTGACTTTC. Residues: CASSYGISGANVLTF.

V gene TRBV19 combines with J gene TRBJ2-6; no firm D call. V was shortened by 4 bases and J by 0 bases, with 7 bases between the two germline ends. CDR1 and CDR2 (germline): LNHDA, SQIVND (reference sequence). This CDR3 is built from 15 residues. The CDR3 reads CASSTLSSGANVLTF. The CDR3 coding sequence is TGTGCCAGTAGTACTCTATCCTCTGGGGCCAACGTCCTGACTTTC.

The chain employs TRBV2 and TRBJ1-3, with 10 bases aligning to TRBD1. The V gene end was trimmed by 2 bases and the J gene end by 7 bases; junction bases not matched to a gene: 2. CDR3 length: 14 residues. CDR1 and CDR2 from the germline V gene are SNHLY and FYNNEI. The CDR3, as DNA: TGTGCCAGCAGTGAATTGGACAGGGGGAACACCATATATTTT. This gives the protein CASSELDRGNTIYF.